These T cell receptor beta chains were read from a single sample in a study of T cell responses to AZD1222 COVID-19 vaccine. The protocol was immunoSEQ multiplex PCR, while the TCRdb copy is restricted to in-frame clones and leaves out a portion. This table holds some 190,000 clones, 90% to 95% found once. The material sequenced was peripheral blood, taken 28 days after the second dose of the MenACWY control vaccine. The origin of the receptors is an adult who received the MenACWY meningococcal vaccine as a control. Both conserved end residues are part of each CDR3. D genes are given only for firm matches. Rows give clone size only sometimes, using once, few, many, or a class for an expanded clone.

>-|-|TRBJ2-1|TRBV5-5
CASRAIGSDGNEQFF
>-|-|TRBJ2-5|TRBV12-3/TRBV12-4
CASSFTRKETQYF
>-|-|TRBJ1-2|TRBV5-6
CASSLDGVTYGYTF
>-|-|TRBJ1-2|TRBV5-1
CASSSGGALYGYTF
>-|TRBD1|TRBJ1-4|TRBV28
CASSPRQGHREKLFF
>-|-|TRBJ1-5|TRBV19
CASSIGSYSNQPQHF
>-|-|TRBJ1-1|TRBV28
CASSKRQLTEAFF
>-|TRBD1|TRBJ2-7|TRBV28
CASSLTGGAYEQYF
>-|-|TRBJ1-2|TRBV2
CASSVEDRANYGYTF
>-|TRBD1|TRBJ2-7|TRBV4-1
CASSPTGYEQYF
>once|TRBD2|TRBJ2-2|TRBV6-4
CASSPLAGGPGELFF
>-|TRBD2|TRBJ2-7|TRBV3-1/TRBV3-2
CASSPASLAGGEQYF
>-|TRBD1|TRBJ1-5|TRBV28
CASSPFLAGEGGEVGNQPQHF
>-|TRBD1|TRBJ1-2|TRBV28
CASSLSGQGAARGYTF
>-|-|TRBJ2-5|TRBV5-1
CASSLGPGYKTQYF
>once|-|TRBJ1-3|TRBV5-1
CASSLLSGNTIYF
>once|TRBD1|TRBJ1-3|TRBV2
CASRGGQTGNTIYF
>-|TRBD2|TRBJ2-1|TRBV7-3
CASSSGTSGYNEQFF
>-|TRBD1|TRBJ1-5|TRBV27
CASRRGTGEQPQHF
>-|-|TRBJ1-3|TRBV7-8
CASSLVIGGGSFGNTIYF
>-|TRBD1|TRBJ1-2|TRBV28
CASSKDRGPWYGYTF
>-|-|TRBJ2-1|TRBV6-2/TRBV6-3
CASSYSILQGLLNYNEQFF
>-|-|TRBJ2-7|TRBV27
CASSLSSRGYEQYF
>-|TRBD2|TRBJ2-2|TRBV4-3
CASSQGRGVTGELFF
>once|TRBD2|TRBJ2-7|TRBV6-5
CASSMGLAKTYEQYF
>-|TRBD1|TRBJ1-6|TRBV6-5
CASSYSTGGLNSPLHF
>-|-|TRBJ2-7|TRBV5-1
CASSVGDYTTYEQYF
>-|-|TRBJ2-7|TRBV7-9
CASSTTPLIETYEQYF
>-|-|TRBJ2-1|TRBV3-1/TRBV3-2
CASSQGDRGNEQFF
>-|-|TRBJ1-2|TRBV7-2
CASILDSLRGNYGYTF
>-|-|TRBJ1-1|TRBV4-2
CASSQPQNTEAFF
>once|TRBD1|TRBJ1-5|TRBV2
CARSVGNVGQARQPQHF
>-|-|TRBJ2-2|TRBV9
CASSVYTGELFF
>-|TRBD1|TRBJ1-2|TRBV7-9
CASSDAGQGEGGYTF
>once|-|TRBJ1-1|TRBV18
CASSPPGHPNTEAFF
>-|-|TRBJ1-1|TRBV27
CASSRRGMNTEAFF
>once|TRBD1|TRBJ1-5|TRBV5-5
CASSPGQGYSNQPQHF
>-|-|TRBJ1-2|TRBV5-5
CASSPDFGGYTF
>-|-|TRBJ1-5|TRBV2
CASSGGQPQHF
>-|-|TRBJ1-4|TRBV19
CASSIASGEKLFF
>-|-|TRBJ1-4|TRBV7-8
CASSPNWEEKLFF
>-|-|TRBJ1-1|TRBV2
CASSERGTEAFF
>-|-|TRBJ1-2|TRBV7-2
CASSFPGSNYGYTF
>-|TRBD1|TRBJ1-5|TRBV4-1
CASSHDRGLSQPQHF
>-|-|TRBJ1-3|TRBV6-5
CASSYSWGVGNTIYF
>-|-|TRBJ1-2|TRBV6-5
CASSTREGNYGYTF
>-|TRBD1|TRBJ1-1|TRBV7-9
CASSLAGGQGSTEAFF
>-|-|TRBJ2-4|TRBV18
CASSPPDRAKNIQYF